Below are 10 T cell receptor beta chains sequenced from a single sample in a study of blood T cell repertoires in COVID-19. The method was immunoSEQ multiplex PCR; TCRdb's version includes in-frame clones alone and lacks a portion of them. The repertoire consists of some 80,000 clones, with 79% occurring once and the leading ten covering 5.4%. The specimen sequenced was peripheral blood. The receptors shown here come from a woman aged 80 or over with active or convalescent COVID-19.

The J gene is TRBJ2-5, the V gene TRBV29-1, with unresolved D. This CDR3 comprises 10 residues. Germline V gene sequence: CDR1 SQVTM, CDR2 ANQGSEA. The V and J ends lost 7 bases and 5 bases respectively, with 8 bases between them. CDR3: CSAGRETQYF. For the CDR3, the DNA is TGCAGCGCCGGTCGGGAGACCCAGTACTTC.

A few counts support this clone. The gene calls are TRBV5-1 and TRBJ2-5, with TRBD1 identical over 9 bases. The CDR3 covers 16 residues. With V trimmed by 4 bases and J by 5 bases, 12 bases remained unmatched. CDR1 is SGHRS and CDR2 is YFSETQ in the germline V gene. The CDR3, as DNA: TGCGCCAGCAGCGCCGAGGGACAGGGAGGTGTTGAGACCCAGTACTTC. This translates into CASSAEGQGGVETQYF.

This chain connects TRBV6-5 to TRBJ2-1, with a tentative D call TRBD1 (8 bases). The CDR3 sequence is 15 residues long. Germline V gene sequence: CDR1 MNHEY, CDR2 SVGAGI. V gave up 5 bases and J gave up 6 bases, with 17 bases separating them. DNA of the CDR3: TGTGCCAGCAGTCGAACAGGGGGGGCCTTCAATGAGCAGTTCTTC. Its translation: CASSRTGGAFNEQFF.

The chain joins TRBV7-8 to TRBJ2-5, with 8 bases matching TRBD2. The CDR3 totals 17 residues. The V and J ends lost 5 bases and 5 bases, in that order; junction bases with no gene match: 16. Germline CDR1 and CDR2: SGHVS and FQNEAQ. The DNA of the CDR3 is TGTGCCAGCAGCCTCAGGGGCGGGGGGCGGATGAGGGAGACCCAGTACTTC. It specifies CASSLRGGGRMRETQYF.

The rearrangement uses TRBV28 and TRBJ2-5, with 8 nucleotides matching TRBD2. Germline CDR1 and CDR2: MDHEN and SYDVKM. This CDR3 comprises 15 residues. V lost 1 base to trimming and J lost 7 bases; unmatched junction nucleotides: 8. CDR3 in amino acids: CASSLLAGLLWTQYF. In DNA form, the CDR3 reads TGTGCCAGCAGTTTATTAGCGGGACTCCTGTGGACCCAGTACTTC.

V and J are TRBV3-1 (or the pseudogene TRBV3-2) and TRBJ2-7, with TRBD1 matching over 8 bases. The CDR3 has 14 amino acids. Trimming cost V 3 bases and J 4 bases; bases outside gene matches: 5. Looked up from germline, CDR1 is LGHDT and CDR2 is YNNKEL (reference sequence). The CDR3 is CASSQVTGGYEQYF. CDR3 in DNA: TGTGCCAGCAGCCAGGTAACAGGGGGGTACGAGCAGTACTTC.

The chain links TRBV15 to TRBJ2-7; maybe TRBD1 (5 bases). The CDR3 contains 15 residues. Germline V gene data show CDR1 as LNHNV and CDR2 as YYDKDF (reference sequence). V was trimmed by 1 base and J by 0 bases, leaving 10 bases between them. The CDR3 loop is CATSRVSGNSYEQYF. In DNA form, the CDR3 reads TGTGCCACCAGCAGAGTATCAGGGAACTCCTACGAGCAGTACTTC.

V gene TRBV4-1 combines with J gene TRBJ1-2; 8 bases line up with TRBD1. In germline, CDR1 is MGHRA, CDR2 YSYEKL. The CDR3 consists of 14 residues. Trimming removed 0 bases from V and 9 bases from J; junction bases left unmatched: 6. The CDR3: CASSQEGTGSRYTF. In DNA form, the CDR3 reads TGCGCCAGCAGCCAAGAGGGGACAGGTAGTCGCTACACCTTC.

CDR3 DNA sequence: TGTGCCAGCAGCTTGGTTAGCGGGAGAATGGGGGCCGGGGAGCTGTTTTTT. Translating gives CASSLVSGRMGAGELFF. The genes are TRBV5-4 and TRBJ2-2; 9 bases are a match to TRBD2. Germline V gene lookup returns CDR1 SGHNT and CDR2 YYREEE (reference sequence). The V gene end was trimmed by 0 bases and the J gene end by 6 bases; junction bases not matched to a gene: 9. CDR3 length: 17 amino acids.

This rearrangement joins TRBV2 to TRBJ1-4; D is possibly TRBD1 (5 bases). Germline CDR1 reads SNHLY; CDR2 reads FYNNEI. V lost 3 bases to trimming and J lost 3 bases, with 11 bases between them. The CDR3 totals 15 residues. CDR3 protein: CASSDPGEANEKLFF. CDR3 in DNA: TGTGCCAGCAGTGACCCGGGGGAGGCTAATGAAAAACTGTTTTTT.